A single T cell receptor beta chain is shown here with its context. Original methodology: Amplification with reference gene primers provided the estimates of nucleated cell counts. The data were produced by immunoSEQ multiplex PCR, yet TCRdb's version contains in-frame clones alone and is incomplete. V, J and clone size reflect that table, while D and trimming were determined from the DNA. The sample includes roughly 300,000 clones, 65% to 90% of them seen just once. From germline, CDR1 is MNHNS and CDR2 SASEGT. J was trimmed by 7 bases and V by 2 bases; bases with no gene match: 11. The CDR3 runs 16 residues. The sample originates from a study of blood T cell repertoires in COVID-19. At the level of the study: T cells, B-cell-depleted T cells, or PBMCs provided the cDNA or gDNA that served as material.

Those who participated ranged in age from roughly 18 to 89 years and resided in about two dozen US areas. Allocation to cohorts depended on clinical history reported by the participants. The chain employs TRBV6-1 and TRBJ2-4, with 7 bases lining up with TRBD1. This clonotype was obtained from a woman aged 40-49 years with acute COVID-19. Sequenced: PBMCs or T cells enriched from blood (not recorded which). The CDR3: CASSETSDRAFNIQYF. The CDR3 bases are TGTGCCAGCAGTGAAACTTCCGACAGGGCGTTTAACATTCAGTACTTC.